This TCR beta chain was obtained from a study of shared clonotypes between healthy human individuals. Profiled with immunoSEQ multiplex PCR; TCRdb holds only in-frame clones, not every one. The sample holds some 1 million clones, 60% to 80% seen once. Germline-derived CDR1 and CDR2 are SEHNR and FQNEAQ (reference sequence). V lost 3 bases to trimming and J lost 3 bases; unmatched junction nucleotides: 5. This CDR3 is built from 15 residues. The sample holds one count of this clone. The clonotype comes from a man aged 18 to 30 in good health. V usage is TRBV7-9 and J usage is TRBJ2-5; 9 bases agree with TRBD2. Sequencing was carried out using memory CD4+ T cells sorted from blood. Indicated subset: CD45RA-negative fraction. The CDR3, as DNA: TGTGCCAGCAGCTTTGGCGGGGGGGTTAAAGAGACCCAGTACTTC. The encoded protein is CASSFGGGVKETQYF.